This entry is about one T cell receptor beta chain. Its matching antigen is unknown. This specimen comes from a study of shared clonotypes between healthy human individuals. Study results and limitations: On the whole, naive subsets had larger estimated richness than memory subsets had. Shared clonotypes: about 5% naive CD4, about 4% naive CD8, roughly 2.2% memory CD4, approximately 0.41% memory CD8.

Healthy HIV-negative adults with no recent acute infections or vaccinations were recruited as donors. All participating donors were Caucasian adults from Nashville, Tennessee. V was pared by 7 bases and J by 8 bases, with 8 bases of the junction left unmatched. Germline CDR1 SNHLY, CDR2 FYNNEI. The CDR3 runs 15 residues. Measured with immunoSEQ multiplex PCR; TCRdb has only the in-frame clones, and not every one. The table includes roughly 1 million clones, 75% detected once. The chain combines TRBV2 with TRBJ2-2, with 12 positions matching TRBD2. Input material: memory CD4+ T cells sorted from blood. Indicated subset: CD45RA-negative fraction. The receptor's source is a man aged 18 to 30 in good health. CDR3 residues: CASTGLAGWAGELFF. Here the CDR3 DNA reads TGTGCCAGCACAGGACTAGCGGGGTGGGCTGGGGAGCTGTTTTTT.